These 13 T cell receptor beta chains were sequenced from one sample in a study of spatial heterogeneity in lung cancer. MiXCR, run by TCRdb on the 5' RACE reads, gives a single entry per CDR3 protein. The sample records some 3,000 distinct CDR3 sequences, 10% to 15% being singletons. Stated time point: sample taken at primary tumor resection. Sequencing of whole RNA from tumor, nontumor lung or frozen PBMC involved no sorting. This sample comprised normal lung tissue next to the tumor, obtained at surgery. The receptors were gathered from a male donor with early-stage non-small cell lung cancer.

By its share, this clonotype is medium-sized. This chain uses TRBV5-1 with TRBJ2-7; 9 positions agree with TRBD1. This CDR3 has 15 residues. Germline lookup yields CDR1 SGHRS and CDR2 YFSETQ. Trimming at V came to 3 bases and at J to 6 bases, leaving 10 bases not matched to a gene. Written as DNA, the CDR3 is TGCGCCAGCAGCTCATACAGGGGGCGAGGTCCCGAGCAGTACTTC. Translating gives CASSSYRGRGPEQYF.

By its share, this clonotype is medium-sized. This chain joins TRBV4-1 and TRBJ1-4; possibly TRBD1 for D (5 bases). Trimming removed 0 bases at V and 7 bases at J, with 12 bases between. The V gene's germline CDR1 is MGHRA and CDR2 YSYEKL. There are 15 residues in the CDR3. CDR3 in DNA: TGCGCCAGCAGCCAAGATCGAGGGGCGGCTGAAAAACTGTTTTTT. Translated: CASSQDRGAAEKLFF.

Many counts were recorded for this clonotype. The rearrangement links TRBV20-1 to TRBJ1-2; D possibly corresponds to TRBD1 (5 bases). This CDR3 spans 13 amino acids. CDR1 DFQATT and CDR2 SNEGSKA come from the germline V gene (reference sequence). V shed 5 bases and J shed 4 bases, with 14 bases lying between them. The CDR3 is CSAAGADLYGYTF. For the CDR3, the DNA is TGCAGTGCTGCCGGGGCGGACCTCTATGGCTACACCTTC.

This clonotype rates as medium-sized. The CDR3 DNA reads TGCAGTGCCTCTTTATCCAGGGGGCTTGGGACTGAAGCTTTCTTT. Translating it yields CSASLSRGLGTEAFF. V and J are TRBV20-1 and TRBJ1-1; the match to TRBD1 covers 8 bases. The CDR3 has 15 residues. V was clipped by 6 bases and J by 5 bases; unmatched bases: 14. Germline lookup yields CDR1 DFQATT and CDR2 SNEGSKA (reference sequence).

By share, this clonotype counts as medium-sized. The V gene is TRBV18, the J gene TRBJ2-5; possibly TRBD1 for D (6 bases). Germline CDR1 reads KGHSH; CDR2 reads LQKENI. This CDR3 region has 15 residues. The V end was cut by 1 base, the J end by 4 bases, with 13 bases between. CDR3 protein: CASSPLRTGTETQYF. The DNA of the CDR3 is TGTGCCAGCTCACCACTAAGAACAGGGACAGAGACCCAGTACTTC.

This clonotype counts as medium-sized (0.01 to 0.1%). The V and J genes are TRBV7-2 and TRBJ2-4, with D perhaps TRBD2 (6 bases). Trimming took off 1 base at V and 6 bases at J, with 13 bases between the two ends. Germline CDR1 reads SGHTA; CDR2 reads FQGNSA. This CDR3 is built from 15 residues. CDR3: CASSLEAGNRNIQYF. DNA for the CDR3: TGTGCCAGCAGCTTAGAGGCGGGGAATAGAAACATTCAGTACTTC.

This clonotype was picked up many times. This chain joins TRBV28 and TRBJ1-2; TRBD1 is a possible D gene (6 bases). Trimming removed 7 bases from V and 0 bases from J, with 18 bases in between. Germline CDR1 is MDHEN and CDR2 is SYDVKM. The CDR3 length is 16 residues. Written as DNA, the CDR3 is TGTGCCAGCAATTTTGACCGACAGGCCGCTAACTATGGCTACACCTTC. It is translated as CASNFDRQAANYGYTF.

This sequence joins TRBV20-1 and TRBJ2-3, with a tentative D call TRBD2 (6 bases). This CDR3 has 15 amino acids. The V end was cut by 3 bases, the J end by 14 bases, with 27 bases between. The V gene's germline CDR1 is DFQATT and CDR2 SNEGSKA (reference sequence). DNA for the CDR3: TGCAGTGCTAGGTACCCCCTAGCGCACACAGATCCGGGGTATTTT. Its translation is CSARYPLAHTDPGYF.

In its sample, this clonotype was seen many times. This sequence joins TRBV4-1 and TRBJ2-3; tentative D call: TRBD2 (6 bases). CDR3 length equals 19 residues. V dropped 5 bases and J dropped 4 bases, with 28 bases sitting between them. Germline V lookup: CDR1 MGHRA, CDR2 YSYEKL. CDR3 protein: CASSAPGLQRVRGADTQYF. CDR3 DNA sequence: TGCGCCAGCAGCGCACCCGGACTCCAGCGGGTCCGTGGGGCAGATACGCAGTATTTT.

This clonotype is categorized as medium-sized (0.01 to 0.1%). This chain links TRBV5-1 with TRBJ2-7, with D perhaps matching TRBD1 or TRBD2 (6 bases each). Trimming took 0 bases from V and 3 from J, leaving 10 bases between them. In germline, CDR1 is SGHRS, CDR2 YFSETQ. The CDR3 loop spans 14 amino acids. CDR3 sequence (DNA): TGCGCCAGCAGCTTGGTCGGGGGCGGCTACGAGCAGTACTTC. Protein: CASSLVGGGYEQYF.

This clonotype was recorded at least ten times. V and J are TRBV11-2 and TRBJ2-7; unclear D gene. The CDR3 runs to 13 residues. Germline assignment: CDR1 SGHAT and CDR2 FQNNGV. V shed 4 bases and J shed 7 bases, with 14 bases lying between them. CDR3 sequence reads: CASSSSGVPEQYF. The CDR3 DNA follows: TGTGCCAGCAGCTCCTCCGGCGTCCCGGAGCAGTACTTC.

This chain joins TRBV10-3 and TRBJ2-3; D is perhaps TRBD1 or TRBD2 (5 bases each). CDR1 ENHRY and CDR2 SYGVKD come from the germline V gene. V was cut by 6 bases and J by 2 bases, with 18 bases left in between. This CDR3 comprises 16 residues. The CDR3 bases are TGTGCCATCAGCCCGAGGGGAACCCAGGCCACAGATACGCAGTATTTT. This codes for CAISPRGTQATDTQYF.

By share of the sample, this clonotype is medium-sized. The chain combines TRBV20-1 with TRBJ2-2; D is possibly TRBD2 (6 bases). Trimming cost V 4 bases and J 4 bases, with 13 bases left between them. In germline, CDR1 is DFQATT, CDR2 SNEGSKA (reference sequence). The CDR3 has 14 residues. The CDR3 DNA sequence: TGCAGTGCTACGACGGGAGACTCCACCGGGGAGCTGTTTTTT. Its protein product is CSATTGDSTGELFF.